The 24 T cell receptor beta chains below were found in one sample sequenced in a study of blood T cells in healthy people across ages. The authors ran a second PCR of about 7 to 12 cycles using a sample-barcoded 5' primer and a J-beta primer mix. TCRdb passed the 5' RACE reads through MiXCR, listing each CDR3 protein once. The sample carries about 970,000 distinct CDR3 sequences, just over 50% recorded once. Sequencing was carried out using blood. The source is a woman aged 55-69 years in good health.

The chain joins TRBV4-2 to TRBJ2-1, with 12 nucleotides matching TRBD2. The length of the CDR3 is 18 residues. V was clipped by 1 base and J by 6 bases; unmatched bases: 10. Germline V CDR1 and CDR2: LGHNA, YNFKEQ. CDR3 in amino acids: CASSQVHHLAGGGNEQFF. DNA of the CDR3: TGTGCCAGCAGCCAAGTTCACCACCTAGCGGGAGGGGGCAATGAGCAGTTCTTC.

In DNA form, the CDR3 reads TGTGCCAGCAGCTCACACGGTCCTGGGGAGAGTTCGACCCAGTACTTC. Encoded protein: CASSSHGPGESSTQYF. The chain has TRBV11-2 and TRBJ2-7; TRBD2 is a possible D gene (5 bases). The J call is doubtful: the DNA matches TRBJ2-5 better. Germline V gives CDR1 SGHAT, CDR2 FQNNGV. CDR3 length equals 16 residues.

A note on this clonotype: Sequence at one end of the junction differs from germline and may be a read error. V gene TRBV27 combines with J gene TRBJ2-7, with TRBD2 identical over 7 bases. In germline, CDR1 is MNHEY, CDR2 SMNVEV (reference sequence). CDR3 length equals 16 residues. The CDR3 region has the DNA TGCACCCAAGCTGCGGCTAGCGGTAATCTACGAGTTGAGCAGTACTTC. It translates to CTQAAASGNLRVEQYF.

V is TRBV13 and J is TRBJ2-6; the D is unclear. CDR1 and CDR2 (germline): PRHDT, FYEKMQ (reference sequence). The CDR3 runs to 19 residues. V was cut by 5 bases and J by 0 bases, with 20 bases left in between. This CDR3 reads CASSLGPTVRNSGANVLTF. For the CDR3, the DNA is TGTGCCAGCAGCCTCGGCCCCACGGTTAGGAACTCTGGGGCCAACGTCCTGACTTTC.

The V and J genes are TRBV21-1 and TRBJ2-3; TRBD2 was called by the table and not checked on the DNA. TRBV21-1 is shown as a pseudogene. The CDR3 extends over 18 amino acids. CDR3 in amino acids: CASRLEKRARGSTDTQYF. The CDR3 region has the DNA TGTGCCAGCAGGTTGGAGAAACGTGCTAGGGGAAGCACAGATACGCAGTATTTT.

This sequence joins TRBV29-1 and TRBJ2-1; D might be TRBD2 (5 bases). V dropped 3 bases and J dropped 13 bases, with 25 bases sitting between them. The length of the CDR3 is 15 residues. Germline V CDR1 and CDR2: SQVTM, ANQGSEA. The CDR3 reads CSVEEGLGRAEAQFF. CDR3 nucleotide sequence: TGCAGCGTTGAGGAAGGACTTGGTCGGGCGGAGGCCCAGTTCTTC.

This clonotype was counted a few times. The chain couples TRBV12-3 or TRBV12-4 to TRBJ1-2; D possibly corresponds to TRBD1 (5 bases). The V end was cut by 3 bases, the J end by 2 bases, with 7 bases between. This CDR3 is 13 amino acids long. The CDR3 sequence: CASSFRQNYGYTF. The CDR3 DNA sequence: TGTGCCAGCAGTTTTCGACAGAACTATGGCTACACCTTC.

The chain couples TRBV7-9 to TRBJ1-5, with TRBD1 identical over 9 bases. Looked up from germline, CDR1 is SEHNR and CDR2 is FQNEAQ (reference sequence). J lost 3 bases, V lost 4 bases, and 10 bases had no gene match. This CDR3 has 17 residues. This chain's CDR3 is CASSSGLGQGSNQPQHF. CDR3 sequence (DNA): TGTGCCAGCAGCTCTGGTTTGGGACAGGGTTCCAATCAGCCCCAGCATTTT.

The V gene is TRBV27, the J gene TRBJ2-3, with D tentatively TRBD2 (5 bases). CDR1 MNHEY and CDR2 SMNVEV come from the germline V gene (reference sequence). V was trimmed by 5 bases and J by 0 bases, leaving 15 bases between them. This CDR3 is 16 amino acids long. CDR3 in DNA: TGTGCCAGCAGTAATCTCCTAGCAGCTAGCACAGATACGCAGTATTTT. It codes for CASSNLLAASTDTQYF.

V and J are TRBV6-5 and TRBJ2-2, with 7 bases matching TRBD1. Trimming at V came to 5 bases and at J to 6 bases, leaving 9 bases not matched to a gene. CDR1 is MNHEY and CDR2 is SVGAGI in the germline V gene. The CDR3 contains 15 residues. CDR3 DNA: TGTGCCAGCAGTATCTCCGGGACAGAGTCCGGGGAGCTGTTTTTT. As protein: CASSISGTESGELFF.

The rearrangement uses TRBV7-6 and TRBJ2-3; 11 bases are shared with TRBD1. The V gene end was trimmed by 1 base and the J gene end by 5 bases; junction bases not matched to a gene: 2. The length of the CDR3 is 15 residues. Germline-derived CDR1 and CDR2 are SGHVS and FNYEAQ. The CDR3 nucleotides read TGTGCCAGCAGCTTAGTGGGACAGGGGGAAGATACGCAGTATTTT. This codes for CASSLVGQGEDTQYF.

This rearrangement joins TRBV15 to TRBJ2-1, with TRBD2 identical over 7 bases. Per the germline V gene, CDR1 is LNHNV and CDR2 is YYDKDF (reference sequence). CDR3 size: 15 residues. V trimming: 1 base; J trimming: 8 bases; junction bases outside the gene matches: 8. The CDR3 spells CATSRAGLVNHEQFF. Here the CDR3 DNA reads TGTGCCACCAGCAGAGCTGGACTAGTGAACCATGAGCAGTTCTTC.

The V call is TRBV24-1, the J call TRBJ2-6, with D perhaps matching TRBD2 (6 bases). The CDR3 runs to 18 residues. V lost 3 bases to trimming and J lost 0 bases, with 14 bases between them. The germline V gene has CDR1 KGHDR and CDR2 SFDVKD. CDR3 DNA: TGTGCCACCAGTGATATTTCACTCGGGGGCTCTGGGGCCAACGTCCTGACTTTC. Encoded protein: CATSDISLGGSGANVLTF.

This chain links TRBV12-3 or TRBV12-4 with TRBJ2-1; 10 bases agree with TRBD1. V was clipped by 6 bases and J by 7 bases; unmatched bases: 9. The CDR3 has 15 residues. CDR3 nucleotides: TGTGCCAGCAGACCCCCCATGGGACAGGGGAATGAGCAGTTCTTC. This translates into CASRPPMGQGNEQFF.

The gene calls are TRBV20-1 and TRBJ2-7; 13 nucleotides align to TRBD2. Germline CDR1 is DFQATT and CDR2 is SNEGSKA (reference sequence). CDR3 size: 14 residues. V gave up 6 bases and J gave up 3 bases; unmatched junction bases: 5. The CDR3 DNA follows: TGCAGTGCCAAGGGACTAGCGGGAATCTACGAGCAGTACTTC. This translates into CSAKGLAGIYEQYF.

The DNA for the CDR3 is TGTGCCAGCAGCTTAGATGTGACAGGGTCCTACGAGCAGTACTTC. Encoded protein: CASSLDVTGSYEQYF. This chain uses TRBV7-9 with TRBJ2-7; 7 nucleotides agree with TRBD1. V shed 1 base, J shed 1 base, and the junction held 4 bases outside the gene matches. The germline CDR1 and CDR2 sequences are SEHNR and FQNEAQ (reference sequence). This CDR3 is built from 15 residues.

J is TRBJ2-5 and V is TRBV9; D remains unclear. The J call could be wrong; TRBJ2-7 is a better fit for the DNA end. CDR3 length: 14 amino acids. CDR1 and CDR2 (germline): SGDLS, YYNGEE. CDR3 amino acids: CASSVVARIYEQYF. The DNA for the CDR3 is TGTGCCAGCAGCGTAGTAGCTAGAATCTACGAGCAGTACTTC.

This clonotype was observed a few times. The J gene is TRBJ2-7, the V gene TRBV4-1; D possibly corresponds to TRBD2 (5 bases). Germline CDR1 is MGHRA and CDR2 is YSYEKL. There are 13 residues in the CDR3. Trimming removed 3 bases from V and 4 bases from J, with 10 bases in between. CDR3 sequence: CASSHLLGYEQYF. In DNA, the CDR3 is TGCGCCAGCAGCCATCTACTAGGATACGAGCAGTACTTC.

The chain has TRBV6-1 and TRBJ2-3; 10 nucleotides match TRBD2. The CDR3 has 16 amino acids. Germline assignment: CDR1 MNHNS and CDR2 SASEGT. V gave up 3 bases and J gave up 1 base; unmatched junction bases: 4. This CDR3 reads CASSDPGTSGTDTQYF. CDR3 DNA sequence: TGTGCCAGCAGTGACCCCGGGACTAGCGGCACAGATACGCAGTATTTT.

The chain has TRBV19 and TRBJ2-4; perhaps TRBD1 as D (5 bases). This CDR3 region has 13 residues. The germline V gene has CDR1 LNHDA and CDR2 SQIVND (reference sequence). DNA for the CDR3: TGTGCAGTGCAGGACATAGCCAAAAACATTCAGTACTTC. It translates to CAVQDIAKNIQYF.

With respect to this clonotype: The junction does not match germline at one end; this may be a read error. The V call is TRBV20-1, the J call TRBJ2-1; a possible D gene is TRBD1 (6 bases). The CDR3 sequence is 14 residues long. Germline CDR1 is DFQATT and CDR2 is SNEGSKA (reference sequence). For the CDR3, the DNA is TGCAGTGCTCGCCGACAGGCAGTATACACTGAGCAGTTCTTC. This encodes CSARRQAVYTEQFF.

About this clonotype itself: A much more abundant neighbour one base away suggests this may be a read error. This rearrangement joins TRBV18 to TRBJ2-3; 10 bases align to TRBD2. Germline V gives CDR1 KGHSH, CDR2 LQKENI. The CDR3 is 18 amino acids. The CDR3 DNA is TGTGCCAGCTCTCGAGACAGGGTCGGACTAGCGGTTACAGATACGCGGTATTTT. It encodes CASSRDRVGLAVTDTRYF.

Comment on this clonotype: The germline gene is not matched at one end of the junction; a read error may be the cause. The chain recombines TRBV6-2 or TRBV6-3 with TRBJ2-1; 10 positions match TRBD1. The germline gives CDR1 MNHEY, CDR2 SVGEGT. The CDR3 has 17 amino acids. The CDR3 region is CASGYSGTGDSYNEQFF. The DNA for the CDR3 is TGTGCCAGCGGTTACTCGGGGACAGGGGACTCCTACAATGAGCAGTTCTTC.

This clonotype has a handful of counts. The CDR3 bases are TGTGCCAGCGTTCCGGGCCCCGCGAACCAAGAGACCCAGTACTTC. Protein product: CASVPGPANQETQYF. V usage is TRBV3-1 and J usage is TRBJ2-5, with no clear D. V was trimmed by 8 bases and J by 0 bases, leaving 16 bases between them. From germline, CDR1 is LGHDT and CDR2 YNNKEL (reference sequence). This CDR3 spans 15 amino acids.